Listed here are 17 T cell receptor beta chains from one sample, sequenced in a study of OX40 agonist ivuxolimab in advanced cancers. The method was immunoSEQ multiplex PCR; TCRdb's version includes in-frame clones alone and lacks a portion of them. Altogether some 95,000 clones are present, approximately 91% being singletons, with the ten largest covering 0.82%. Sequencing used CD4+ or CD8+ T cells sorted from blood, obtained in a trial of the OX40 agonist ivuxolimab. These receptors originate from an adult with an advanced solid tumor such as melanoma, head and neck, liver or kidney cancer.

This clone was picked up a small number of times. V is TRBV11-3 and J is TRBJ2-2, with D tentatively TRBD1 (6 bases). The CDR3 covers 13 residues. Germline lookup yields CDR1 SGHNT and CDR2 YENEEA. V was pared by 6 bases and J by 6 bases, with 11 bases between. The CDR3 here is CASRSGQSGELFF. As DNA, the CDR3 is TGTGCCAGCAGAAGCGGACAGTCCGGGGAGCTGTTTTTT.

This chain uses TRBV29-1 with TRBJ1-5; 8 nucleotides agree with TRBD1. J lost 3 bases, V lost 4 bases, and 5 bases had no gene match. The CDR3 spans 14 residues. Germline values: CDR1 SQVTM, CDR2 ANQGSEA. In DNA form, the CDR3 reads TGCAGCGTTGCTACAGGGGGGATCAATCAGCCCCAGCATTTT. It yields the protein CSVATGGINQPQHF.

The chain is built from TRBV28 and TRBJ2-7; D is possibly TRBD2 (6 bases). The V end was cut by 5 bases, the J end by 2 bases, with 13 bases between. CDR3 length equals 14 residues. The V gene's germline CDR1 is MDHEN and CDR2 SYDVKM. The CDR3 nucleotides read TGTGCCAGCAGTCGGGACTGGGGGGCCTACGAGCAGTACTTC. It codes for CASSRDWGAYEQYF.

As regards this clone: A read error may produce the germline difference seen at one junction end. V and J are TRBV6-1 and TRBJ2-7, with TRBD2 matching over 15 bases. This CDR3 is built from 15 residues. CDR1 is MNHNS and CDR2 is SASEGT in the germline V gene. CDR3 nucleotides: TGTGCCAGCAGTGAGAAGTGGACTAGCGGGAGGGCGATCTTCTTC. Protein product: CASSEKWTSGRAIFF.

This rearrangement joins TRBV28 to TRBJ1-5; maybe TRBD1 (6 bases). This CDR3 region has 14 residues. Germline-derived CDR1 and CDR2 are MDHEN and SYDVKM. Deletions cut 3 bases from V and 9 bases from J, with 15 bases between. CDR3: CASSLPGAGWPQHF. The CDR3 region has the DNA TGTGCCAGCAGTTTGCCAGGGGCGGGGTGGCCCCAGCATTTT.

The rearrangement joins TRBV7-9 to TRBJ2-2; D uncertain. Germline assignment: CDR1 SEHNR and CDR2 FQNEAQ (reference sequence). There are 14 residues in the CDR3. Trimming shortened V by 5 bases and J by 1 base, and 8 bases separated the two germline ends. The CDR3 region has the DNA TGTGCCAGCAGCGCAGACTTGAACACCGGGGAGCTGTTTTTT. Translation gives CASSADLNTGELFF.

This chain links TRBV5-1 with TRBJ2-2; 7 nucleotides align to TRBD1. Trimming took 0 bases from V and 7 from J; bases not matched to a gene: 6. CDR1 and CDR2 (germline): SGHRS, YFSETQ. CDR3 length: 15 amino acids. For the CDR3, the DNA is TGCGCCAGCAGCTTGGCGCAGGGGGTGAGCGGGGAGCTGTTTTTT. This codes for CASSLAQGVSGELFF.

The DNA for the CDR3 is TGTGCCAGCAGCCAAGGAAGGCCGGCCGAGGGCTATGGCTACACCTTC. Protein: CASSQGRPAEGYGYTF. V is TRBV4-2 and J is TRBJ1-2; no definite D call. The V end was cut by 1 base, the J end by 4 bases, with 16 bases between. The V gene's germline CDR1 is LGHNA and CDR2 YNFKEQ. This CDR3 region has 16 residues.

J is TRBJ1-1 and V is TRBV27; the D is unclear. V was clipped by 11 bases and J by 1 base, with 20 bases between them. CDR3 length equals 15 residues. Germline V lookup: CDR1 MNHEY, CDR2 SMNVEV (reference sequence). CDR3 in amino acids: CASKTAGLGNTEAFF. The CDR3, as DNA: TGTGCCTCGAAAACGGCGGGGTTAGGGAACACTGAAGCTTTCTTT.

This rearrangement joins TRBV7-2 to TRBJ2-1; 8 bases line up with TRBD2. The V and J ends lost 3 bases and 8 bases, in that order; junction bases with no gene match: 6. CDR3 size: 14 residues. Germline values: CDR1 SGHTA, CDR2 FQGNSA. The CDR3 loop reads CASSLVAGSHEQFF. The CDR3 DNA follows: TGTGCCAGCAGCTTGGTAGCGGGGAGCCATGAGCAGTTCTTC.

The chain is built from TRBV6-5 and TRBJ2-5; 8 bases align to TRBD2. The J segment lost 12 bases and the V segment lost 0 bases, leaving 6 bases of the junction unmatched. The CDR3 is made up of 13 amino acids. CDR1 and CDR2 (germline): MNHEY, SVGAGI. The CDR3 region has the DNA TGTGCCAGCAGTTACTCGTTCGGGGGGGGAGAGTACTTC. Amino acids: CASSYSFGGGEYF.

This clone was observed once. The V gene is TRBV5-1, the J gene TRBJ1-1, with D possibly TRBD1 on 6 matching bases. This CDR3 comprises 15 residues. Germline V CDR1 and CDR2: SGHRS, YFSETQ. Deletions cut 2 bases from V and 0 bases from J, with 11 bases between. CDR3 region: CASSFVGTLNTEAFF. Here the CDR3 DNA reads TGCGCCAGCAGCTTTGTTGGGACACTGAACACTGAAGCTTTCTTT. Variable domain in full (rest from reference TRBV5-1 and TRBJ1-1): KAGVTQTPRYLIKTRGQQVTLSCSPISGHRSVSWYQQTPGQGLQFLFEYFSETQRNKGNFPGRFSGRQFSNSRSEMNVSTLELGDSALYLCASSFVGTLNTEAFFGQGTRLTVV.

This rearrangement joins TRBV28 to TRBJ1-4; D remains ambiguous. Trimming left V 7 bases short and J 0 bases short, with 12 bases between. This CDR3 comprises 15 residues. From germline, CDR1 is MDHEN and CDR2 SYDVKM. CDR3 nucleotide sequence: TGTGCCAGCAACCTCCCCGGCGCAACTAATGAAAAACTGTTTTTT. Its translation: CASNLPGATNEKLFF.

This rearrangement joins TRBV10-2 to TRBJ2-3, with TRBD1 matching over 7 bases. The J segment lost 2 bases and the V segment lost 6 bases, leaving 5 bases of the junction unmatched. The CDR3 runs to 14 residues. Germline lookup yields CDR1 WSHSY and CDR2 SAAADI. In DNA, the CDR3 is TGCGCCAGCAGGCCGGGACAGTCCACAGATACGCAGTATTTT. This encodes CASRPGQSTDTQYF.

Details on this clone: This sample also contains other DNA sequences that code for the same CDR3. The V gene is TRBV4-1, the J gene TRBJ2-5; D tentatively reads TRBD1 or TRBD2 (5 bases each). The germline V and J ends were trimmed by 1 base and 5 bases, with 17 bases remaining between them. Looked up from germline, CDR1 is MGHRA and CDR2 is YSYEKL. The CDR3 spans 16 residues. In DNA form, the CDR3 reads TGCGCCAGCAGCCAAGGGGGGATAACCCTGCTGGAGACCCAGTACTTC. Translated, it gives CASSQGGITLLETQYF.

The chain carries TRBV28 and TRBJ1-6, with D possibly being TRBD1 (5 bases). Germline CDR1 and CDR2: MDHEN and SYDVKM. V was clipped by 7 bases and J by 2 bases, with 12 bases between them. This CDR3 spans 15 amino acids. The CDR3 region is CASTQTETYNSPLHF. The CDR3, as DNA: TGTGCCAGCACCCAGACAGAAACCTATAATTCACCCCTCCACTTT.

In DNA form, the CDR3 reads TGTGCCAGCAGCCCCCTCGGGGGCTCCACCTCCTACAATGAGCAGTTCTTC. Its translation is CASSPLGGSTSYNEQFF. This chain connects TRBV7-9 to TRBJ2-1, with D perhaps being TRBD1 or TRBD2 (6 bases each). The CDR3 sequence is 17 residues long. V was clipped by 5 bases and J by 0 bases, with 17 bases between them. CDR1 and CDR2 (germline): SEHNR, FQNEAQ (reference sequence).